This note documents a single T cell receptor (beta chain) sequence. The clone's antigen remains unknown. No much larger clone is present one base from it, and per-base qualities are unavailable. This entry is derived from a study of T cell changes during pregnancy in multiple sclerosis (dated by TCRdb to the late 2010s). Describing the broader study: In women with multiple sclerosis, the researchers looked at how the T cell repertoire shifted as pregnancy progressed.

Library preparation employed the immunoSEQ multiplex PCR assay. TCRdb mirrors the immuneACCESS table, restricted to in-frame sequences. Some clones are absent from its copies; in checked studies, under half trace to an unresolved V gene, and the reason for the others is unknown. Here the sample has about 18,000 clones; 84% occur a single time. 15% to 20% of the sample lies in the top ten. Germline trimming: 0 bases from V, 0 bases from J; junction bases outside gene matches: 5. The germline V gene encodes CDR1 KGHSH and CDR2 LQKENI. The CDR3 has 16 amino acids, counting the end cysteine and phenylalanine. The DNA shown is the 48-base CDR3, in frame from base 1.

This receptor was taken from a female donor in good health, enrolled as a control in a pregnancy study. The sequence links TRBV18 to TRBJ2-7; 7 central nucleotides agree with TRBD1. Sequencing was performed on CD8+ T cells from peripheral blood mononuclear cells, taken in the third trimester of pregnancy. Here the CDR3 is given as CASSPPTGPASYEQYF. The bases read TGTGCCAGCTCACCACCGACAGGGCCAGCCTCCTACGAGCAGTACTTC.